This passage covers 5 T cell receptor beta chains from one sample sequenced in a study of immune cell composition in non-small cell lung cancer. This table comes from immunoSEQ multiplex PCR, and its TCRdb copy is limited to in-frame clones, with some not included. Among 2,000 to 3,000 clones, roughly 76% were seen once, and the ten largest hold around 20%. Normal lung sampling was at least 3 cm from the tumour, as distant as possible. Separately, the same data were catalogued under a study of CD4 T cells in lung cancer.

The sequenced sample was non-adjacent lung tissue. Receptors originate from a human donor with non-small cell lung cancer.

This clone was seen a few times. The rearrangement uses TRBV4-3 and TRBJ2-7; 10 bases match TRBD1. The CDR3 covers 15 residues. Germline V gene data show CDR1 as LGHNA and CDR2 as YSLEER. V gave up 0 bases and J gave up 7 bases; unmatched junction bases: 6. CDR3 sequence (DNA): TGCGCCAGCAGCCAAGAAGGGACAGGGGCGGGGGAGCAGTACTTC. It specifies CASSQEGTGAGEQYF.

CDR3 protein: CASSYTAGGMGTEAFF. CDR3 DNA sequence: TGTGCCAGCAGCTACACGGCTGGGGGGATGGGCACTGAAGCTTTCTTT. The V call is TRBV5-2, the J call TRBJ1-1. TRBV5-2 is designated a pseudogene. The CDR3 length is 16 residues.

The chain has TRBV7-2 and TRBJ2-1; TRBD2 aligns across 13 bases. Trimming removed 1 base from V and 9 bases from J; junction bases left unmatched: 9. CDR3 size: 17 residues. Germline values: CDR1 SGHTA, CDR2 FQGNSA. DNA for the CDR3: TGTGCCAGCAGCTTAGTTGGCGGACTAGCGGGAGTTTTTGAGCAGTTCTTC. Translated: CASSLVGGLAGVFEQFF.

The table lists this clone with a count of one. V is TRBV28 and J is TRBJ2-1; 9 nucleotides line up with TRBD2. The germline V gene encodes CDR1 MDHEN and CDR2 SYDVKM. The length of the CDR3 is 14 residues. With V trimmed by 8 bases and J by 2 bases, 4 bases remained unmatched. The CDR3 DNA follows: TGTGCCAGCGGGGTAGCGGGAGCCTACAATGAGCAGTTCTTC. This codes for CASGVAGAYNEQFF.

The J gene is TRBJ1-6, the V gene TRBV6-5, with 8 bases matching TRBD1. The J segment lost 11 bases and the V segment lost 0 bases, leaving 6 bases of the junction unmatched. Germline V lookup: CDR1 MNHEY, CDR2 SVGAGI. This CDR3 spans 15 amino acids. This CDR3 reads CASSYSNQGAPPLHF. The DNA of the CDR3 is TGTGCCAGCAGTTACTCGAATCAGGGGGCGCCACCCCTCCACTTT.